A single sample gave rise to the 16 T cell receptor beta chains below, sequenced in a study of T cell changes during pregnancy in multiple sclerosis. Profiled with immunoSEQ multiplex PCR; TCRdb holds only in-frame clones, not every one. The table lists approximately 100,000 clones, about nine tenths of them singletons, with roughly 3.5% in the top ten. Here the sequenced sample was peripheral blood, taken after pregnancy. These TCRs come from a female donor with multiple sclerosis, enrolled in a pregnancy study.

The J gene is TRBJ2-3, the V gene TRBV5-4, with TRBD2 matching 11 bases. The CDR3 runs to 16 residues. CDR1 is SGHNT and CDR2 is YYREEE in the germline V gene (reference sequence). V lost 4 bases, J lost 4 bases, and 8 bases stayed unmatched. CDR3 DNA sequence: TGTGCCAGCAGCCGGGGGATAGCGGGGGGGGCAGATACGCAGTATTTT. Its translation is CASSRGIAGGADTQYF.

This clone has a single count. The chain combines TRBV28 with TRBJ2-1; the match to TRBD1 covers 9 bases. The germline CDR1 and CDR2 sequences are MDHEN and SYDVKM. The CDR3 has 15 amino acids. V was clipped by 10 bases and J by 6 bases; unmatched bases: 13. DNA for the CDR3: TGTGCCACCGATCTACCGGGACAGGGATTCAATGAGCAGTTCTTC. It codes for CATDLPGQGFNEQFF.

The chain combines TRBV29-1 with TRBJ2-5; TRBD2 matches 8 bases. The germline gives CDR1 SQVTM, CDR2 ANQGSEA. This CDR3 has 13 amino acids. J lost 2 bases, V lost 2 bases, and 1 base had no gene match. CDR3 residues: CSVETGGQETQYF. The CDR3 DNA is TGCAGCGTTGAAACGGGGGGGCAAGAGACCCAGTACTTC.

This clone is a singleton in its sample. Written as DNA, the CDR3 is TGTGCCAGCAGTTACCTAGGGGGTGAGCAGTTCTTC. This gives the protein CASSYLGGEQFF. V usage is TRBV6-5 and J usage is TRBJ2-1; perhaps TRBD1 as D (6 bases). The CDR3 loop spans 12 amino acids. Trimming left V 2 bases short and J 9 bases short, with 8 bases between. Germline V lookup: CDR1 MNHEY, CDR2 SVGAGI.

This clone was detected only a few times. In DNA form, the CDR3 reads TGTGCCAGTAAGCCGGACAGGAGGAACACCGGGGAGCTGTTTTTT. Encoded protein: CASKPDRRNTGELFF. This chain links TRBV19 with TRBJ2-2; 7 nucleotides line up with TRBD1. This CDR3 comprises 15 residues. With V trimmed by 7 bases and J by 1 base, 6 bases remained unmatched. The V gene's germline CDR1 is LNHDA and CDR2 SQIVND (reference sequence).

The table lists this clone with a count of one. The chain combines TRBV29-1 with TRBJ2-1, with 7 positions matching TRBD1. The germline V gene encodes CDR1 SQVTM and CDR2 ANQGSEA. Losses at the gene ends were 4 bases for V and 4 bases for J; bases not matched to a gene: 7. The CDR3 is 14 amino acids. The CDR3 protein is CSVAQGQLYNEQFF. The CDR3 DNA follows: TGCAGCGTTGCACAGGGACAGCTTTACAATGAGCAGTTCTTC.

The V gene is TRBV7-8, the J gene TRBJ2-3; 8 bases align to TRBD2. The CDR3 loop spans 15 amino acids. Looked up from germline, CDR1 is SGHVS and CDR2 is FQNEAQ. V shed 2 bases and J 6 bases; nucleotides not matched to a gene: 7. The CDR3 loop reads CASSLMAGGSDTQYF. The CDR3, as DNA: TGTGCCAGCAGCTTAATGGCGGGGGGATCGGATACGCAGTATTTT.

The chain recombines TRBV10-2 with TRBJ2-3, with D maybe TRBD2 (5 bases). Trimming removed 7 bases from V and 5 bases from J, with 10 bases in between. The CDR3 has 12 amino acids. Germline V gene data show CDR1 as WSHSY and CDR2 as SAAADI. CDR3 DNA: TGCGCCAGCATGGTCGGAGGAGATACGCAGTATTTT. Protein sequence: CASMVGGDTQYF.

This clone has just one count. The chain has TRBV14 and TRBJ2-5; maybe TRBD2 (6 bases). V was pared by 4 bases and J by 3 bases, with 9 bases between. CDR3 length equals 13 residues. Germline CDR1 reads SGHDN; CDR2 reads FVKESK. CDR3 sequence: CASSRGLKETQYF. The CDR3, as DNA: TGTGCCAGCAGCCGCGGACTAAAAGAGACCCAGTACTTC. Variable domain in full (rest from reference TRBV14 and TRBJ2-5): EAGVTQFPSHSVIEKGQTVTLRCDPISGHDNLYWYRRVMGKEIKFLLHFVKESKQDESGMPNNRFLAERTGGTYSTLKVQPAELEDSGVYFCASSRGLKETQYFGPGTRLLVL.

The J gene is TRBJ2-3, the V gene TRBV7-2; D remains ambiguous. V lost 5 bases to trimming and J lost 1 base, with 10 bases between them. Germline V lookup: CDR1 SGHTA, CDR2 FQGNSA. The CDR3 loop spans 14 amino acids. This chain's CDR3 is CASSPLAGTDTQYF. CDR3 in DNA: TGTGCCAGCAGCCCCCTGGCGGGCACAGATACGCAGTATTTT.

This clone was recorded only once. The rearrangement uses TRBV6-5 and TRBJ2-5; D is unresolved. Trimming took 5 bases from V and 4 from J, leaving 11 bases between them. The CDR3 runs 13 residues. Germline CDR1 and CDR2: MNHEY and SVGAGI. The CDR3 DNA sequence: TGTGCCAGCAGTCTAATACCCGGAGAGACCCAGTACTTC. Translated, it gives CASSLIPGETQYF.

For the CDR3, the DNA is TGTGCCAGTAGTATCGCCCGACAGGGGGCCAATGAGCAGTTCTTC. It yields the protein CASSIARQGANEQFF. V gene TRBV19 combines with J gene TRBJ2-1; 10 bases match TRBD1. CDR1 is LNHDA and CDR2 is SQIVND in the germline V gene (reference sequence). The ends lost 3 bases at V and 6 bases at J; junction bases unmatched: 5. The CDR3 sequence is 15 residues long.

This chain joins TRBV9 and TRBJ1-2; D ambiguous. CDR1 and CDR2 from the germline V gene are SGDLS and YYNGEE. V was trimmed by 0 bases and J by 7 bases, leaving 13 bases between them. The CDR3 spans 14 residues. CDR3 sequence reads: CASSVGPLEGGYTF. The CDR3 bases are TGTGCCAGCAGCGTAGGGCCCCTCGAGGGTGGCTACACCTTC.

The chain uses TRBV27 and TRBJ2-5, with D possibly matching TRBD2 (6 bases). The germline V and J ends were trimmed by 3 bases and 3 bases, with 8 bases remaining between them. CDR1 is MNHEY and CDR2 is SMNVEV in the germline V gene (reference sequence). CDR3 length: 13 amino acids. The CDR3 sequence: CASSFWGEETQYF. CDR3 sequence (DNA): TGTGCCAGCAGTTTTTGGGGGGAAGAGACCCAGTACTTC.

The rearrangement joins TRBV18 to TRBJ1-1; possible D gene TRBD1, 5 bases. Germline lookup yields CDR1 KGHSH and CDR2 LQKENI. V was cut by 2 bases and J by 0 bases, with 10 bases left in between. The CDR3 spans 15 residues. CDR3 residues: CASSPVGVVNTEAFF. CDR3 sequence (DNA): TGTGCCAGCTCACCAGTAGGGGTGGTGAACACTGAAGCTTTCTTT.

The chain recombines TRBV5-6 with TRBJ2-7; 10 nucleotides align to TRBD1. After removal of 2 bases from V and 6 bases from J, the junction contained 5 bases not matched to a gene. Per germline, CDR1 SGHDT and CDR2 YYEEEE. The CDR3 is made up of 14 amino acids. The CDR3 nucleotides are TGTGCCAGCAGCTTCGGAGACAGGGGGCTCGAGCAGTACTTC. This sequence encodes CASSFGDRGLEQYF.